This T cell receptor (beta chain) was observed in a study of T cell changes during pregnancy in multiple sclerosis. From germline, CDR1 is MNHNS and CDR2 SASEGT. V shed 2 bases and J shed 4 bases, with 8 bases lying between them. CDR3 length equals 13 residues. Some clones are missing from TCRdb's copy, which holds only in-frame ones; the method was immunoSEQ multiplex PCR. The table includes roughly 11,000 clones, just under 95% detected once. The TCR was taken from a female donor with multiple sclerosis, enrolled in a pregnancy study. The sample consisted of CD4+ T cells from peripheral blood mononuclear cells, taken before pregnancy. The chain employs TRBV6-1 and TRBJ1-2; D might be TRBD1 (5 bases). CDR3 protein: CASSERGGYGYTF. The DNA for the CDR3 is TGTGCCAGCAGTGAACGGGGGGGCTATGGCTACACCTTC.